This T cell receptor (beta chain) was retrieved from a study of blood T cell repertoires in COVID-19. On the study more broadly: Acute and convalescent COVID-19 specimens originated in the United States, Italy and Spain. The cDNA or gDNA used as material had been derived from T cells, B-cell-depleted T cells, or PBMCs.

Authors' methods: From reference gene primer amplification, estimates of nucleated cell counts were derived. Profiled with immunoSEQ multiplex PCR; TCRdb holds only in-frame clones, not every one. V and J calls and clone size are those listed in that table; D and trimming were worked out from the DNA. The top ten hold about 3% of the sample, which has around 160,000 clones, 70% to 90% seen once. The CDR3 has 16 residues. V trimming: 1 base; J trimming: 7 bases; junction bases outside the gene matches: 6. The germline V gene has CDR1 SGDLS and CDR2 YYNGEE. Sequencing input: peripheral blood. This sequence was found in a woman aged 40 to 50 with active or convalescent COVID-19. The V gene is TRBV9, the J gene TRBJ1-6, with TRBD1 matching 9 bases. The CDR3 here is CASSVRGGQGNSPLHF. The CDR3 nucleotides are TGTGCCAGCAGCGTAAGAGGGGGACAGGGAAATTCACCCCTCCACTTT. The full variable domain, with the rest looked up from reference TRBV9 and TRBJ1-6, is DSGVTQTPKHLITATGQRVTLRCSPRSGDLSVYWYQQSLDQGLQFLIQYYNGEERAKGNILERFSAQQFPDLHSELNLSSLELGDSALYFCASSVRGGQGNSPLHFGNGTRLTVT.